These 11 T cell receptor beta chains originate from one sample sequenced in a study of blood T cell repertoires in COVID-19. Only in-frame clones appear in the TCRdb table, and some are missing; sequencing was by immunoSEQ multiplex PCR. The table has 200,000 to 300,000 clones, approximately 86% seen once. Sample: peripheral blood. All receptors come from a woman in her fifties or sixties who had recovered from COVID-19.

This clone was seen a handful of times. V usage is TRBV28 and J usage is TRBJ1-6; D unclear. Germline CDR1 and CDR2: MDHEN and SYDVKM. The CDR3 has 15 amino acids. Trimming took off 6 bases at V and 7 bases at J, with 16 bases between the two ends. DNA of the CDR3: TGTGCCAGCAGGCCAAGAGGGAGTCCCAATTCACCCCTCCACTTT. Its translation: CASRPRGSPNSPLHF.

The V and J genes are TRBV2 and TRBJ1-1; perhaps TRBD1 as D (5 bases). The CDR3 spans 14 residues. CDR1 SNHLY and CDR2 FYNNEI come from the germline V gene. V lost 6 bases and J lost 1, with 12 bases in between. This CDR3 is CASSVRQTNTEAFF. CDR3 in DNA: TGTGCCAGCAGCGTAAGACAGACGAACACTGAAGCTTTCTTT. The variable domain in full, with the rest retrieved from reference TRBV2 and TRBJ1-1, is EPEVTQTPSHQVTQMGQEVILRCVPISNHLYFYWYRQILGQKVEFLVSFYNNEISEKSEIFDDQFSVERPDGSNFTLKIRSTKLEDSAMYFCASSVRQTNTEAFFGQGTRLTVV.

This clone is a singleton in its sample. The chain combines TRBV10-3 with TRBJ1-2, with D perhaps matching TRBD1 (6 bases). The ends were cut back, 4 bases at V and 2 bases at J, with 17 bases in the middle. CDR1 and CDR2 (germline): ENHRY, SYGVKD. The CDR3 runs 16 residues. CDR3 region: CAISGDTSVSNYGYTF. The CDR3, as DNA: TGTGCCATCAGTGGGGACACCTCAGTATCGAACTATGGCTACACCTTC.

The V and J genes are TRBV5-1 and TRBJ2-2; D might be TRBD2 (7 bases). This CDR3 spans 16 amino acids. The germline V and J ends were trimmed by 4 bases and 6 bases, with 19 bases remaining between them. Per the germline V gene, CDR1 is SGHRS and CDR2 is YFSETQ. For the CDR3, the DNA is TGCGCCAGCAGCCCCGACCCGGGGGGCAAGGCCGGGGAGCTGTTTTTT. Its protein is CASSPDPGGKAGELFF.

The chain is built from TRBV5-6 and TRBJ1-2, with TRBD1 matching over 9 bases. J was trimmed by 8 bases and V by 3 bases; bases with no gene match: 5. Germline CDR1 and CDR2: SGHDT and YYEEEE. The CDR3 is 13 amino acids. The CDR3 spells CASSWDRARGYTF. The CDR3 DNA is TGTGCCAGCAGCTGGGACAGGGCCCGGGGCTACACCTTC.

The rearrangement joins TRBV11-3 to TRBJ2-5, with D unresolved. Germline-derived CDR1 and CDR2 are SGHNT and YENEEA. This CDR3 spans 15 amino acids. V gave up 3 bases and J gave up 5 bases, with 16 bases separating them. CDR3 sequence reads: CASSFGGQPTETQYF. CDR3 DNA sequence: TGTGCCAGCAGCTTTGGTGGCCAACCAACGGAGACCCAGTACTTC.

On this clone: Other DNA sequences within the sample encode an identical CDR3. The chain recombines TRBV18 with TRBJ1-1, with 7 bases matching TRBD1. The CDR3 totals 14 residues. The V gene end was trimmed by 3 bases and the J gene end by 5 bases; junction bases not matched to a gene: 6. Looked up from germline, CDR1 is KGHSH and CDR2 is LQKENI. The CDR3 is CASSPGQGETEAFF. The DNA for the CDR3 is TGTGCCAGCTCACCGGGCCAGGGGGAAACTGAAGCTTTCTTT.

The chain joins TRBV29-1 to TRBJ1-1; D is possibly TRBD1 (5 bases). The germline V gene has CDR1 SQVTM and CDR2 ANQGSEA. V lost 7 bases, J lost 4 bases, and 16 bases lay in between. CDR3 length: 13 amino acids. The DNA for the CDR3 is TGCAGCGCCACACTCCGACAGCTCACTGAAGCTTTCTTT. Protein sequence: CSATLRQLTEAFF.

The chain is built from TRBV5-4 and TRBJ2-3; a possible D gene is TRBD2 (7 bases). V was trimmed by 2 bases and J by 0 bases, leaving 10 bases between them. The CDR3 is 15 residues long. Germline V gene data show CDR1 as SGHNT and CDR2 as YYREEE (reference sequence). The CDR3 region is CASSFGGGSTDTQYF. CDR3 DNA: TGTGCCAGCAGCTTTGGGGGGGGCAGCACAGATACGCAGTATTTT.

This sequence joins TRBV27 and TRBJ2-5, with a weak D call TRBD2 (6 bases). The CDR3 sequence is 13 residues long. CDR1 is MNHEY and CDR2 is SMNVEV in the germline V gene (reference sequence). The V end lost 6 bases, the J end lost 4 bases, and 12 bases lay between the germline ends. CDR3 DNA sequence: TGTGCCAGCAGCTACTTGGGGGGAGAGACCCAGTACTTC. It specifies CASSYLGGETQYF.

The V call is TRBV7-2, the J call TRBJ2-7; D possibly corresponds to TRBD2 (5 bases). Germline CDR1 reads SGHTA; CDR2 reads FQGNSA. The CDR3 covers 14 residues. V dropped 5 bases and J dropped 0 bases, with 11 bases sitting between them. CDR3 loop: CASSLIRDSYEQYF. CDR3 bases: TGTGCCAGCAGCCTAATTCGGGACTCCTACGAGCAGTACTTC. Variable domain in full (rest from reference TRBV7-2 and TRBJ2-7): GAGVSQSPSNKVTEKGKDVELRCDPISGHTALYWYRQSLGQGLEFLIYFQGNSAPDKSGLPSDRFSAERTGGSVSTLTIQRTQQEDSAVYLCASSLIRDSYEQYFGPGTRLTVT.